Given below is one TCR beta chain in context. Its antigen is unknown. This specimen belongs to a study of shared clonotypes between healthy human individuals. Whole-study results and caveats: Represented genetic and exposure-history diversity was restricted by having few donors. Sorted-subset samples were not fully sequenced, rarefaction indicated.

Germline loops: CDR1 SGHVS, CDR2 FNYEAQ. This CDR3 contains 16 residues. V was pared by 1 base and J by 5 bases, with 14 bases between. Profiled with immunoSEQ multiplex PCR; TCRdb holds only in-frame clones, not every one. The repertoire holds millions of clones, with about 92% as singletons. CD45RO-negative, CCR7-selected cells formed the naive CD8 fraction, which excluded terminally differentiated effector memory CD45RA+ cells. The receptor was derived from a man between 18 and 35 years old in good health. Some clones in this sample may be carry-over from other donors' samples. The chain combines TRBV7-6 with TRBJ1-4; D may be TRBD1 (6 bases). The sample consisted of naive CD8+ T cells from PBMCs. The CDR3 nucleotides are TGTGCCAGCAGCTTAGGGATCCAGGGGAGAAATGAAAAACTGTTTTTT. As protein: CASSLGIQGRNEKLFF.